The 19 T cell receptor beta chains below all came from one sample that was sequenced in a study of T cells in Graves' hyperthyroidism and ophthalmopathy. Amplified TCR beta CDR3 regions derived from RNA transcripts. When the TCR CDR3 underwent first-round RT-PCR, the HTBI primer set was used. TCRdb called the multiplex PCR reads again in MiXCR, with one record for every CDR3 protein. This table holds some 350,000 distinct CDR3 sequences, approximately 14% found once. Sequencing was performed on blood. These TCRs come from a woman aged 18-29 years with Graves' hyperthyroidism that later progressed to Graves' ophthalmopathy.

The sample holds many counts of this clonotype. The V gene is TRBV6-2 or TRBV6-3, the J gene TRBJ1-1, with D tentatively TRBD1 (6 bases). The ends were cut back, 5 bases at V and 2 bases at J, with 12 bases in the middle. The CDR3 is 14 residues long. Germline V gives CDR1 MNHEY, CDR2 SVGEGT. CDR3 in amino acids: CASSLRQANTEAFF. CDR3 DNA: TGTGCCAGCAGTCTCCGACAGGCAAACACTGAAGCTTTCTTT.

In its sample, this clonotype was seen many times. The V and J genes are TRBV9 and TRBJ2-3, with 8 bases lining up with TRBD2. The germline gives CDR1 SGDLS, CDR2 YYNGEE. CDR3 length: 15 residues. Unmatched junction bases numbered 6, after V lost 3 bases and J lost 3 bases. The CDR3 DNA reads as TGTGCCAGCAGCGGCCCGGGACTAGAAACAGATACGCAGTATTTT. This translates into CASSGPGLETDTQYF.

This clonotype was recorded many times. The chain has TRBV28 and TRBJ2-3; D remains ambiguous. The V gene lost 4 bases and the J gene lost 2 bases, with 10 bases spanning the gap. The germline CDR1 and CDR2 sequences are MDHEN and SYDVKM. This CDR3 spans 14 amino acids. The CDR3 here is CASSYTVVTDTQYF. DNA for the CDR3: TGTGCCAGCAGTTACACGGTGGTCACAGATACGCAGTATTTT.

The chain employs TRBV7-9 and TRBJ2-3; TRBD2 matches at 8 bases. Per the germline V gene, CDR1 is SEHNR and CDR2 is FQNEAQ (reference sequence). Trimming removed 5 bases from V and 0 bases from J; junction bases left unmatched: 13. The CDR3 sequence is 18 residues long. The CDR3 bases are TGTGCCAGCAGCCCGCCGGGACTAGACCGCTTAAGCACAGATACGCAGTATTTT. Its translation: CASSPPGLDRLSTDTQYF.

The chain is built from TRBV7-2 and TRBJ1-5; D remains unclear. V lost 2 bases to trimming and J lost 0 bases, with 8 bases between them. Per germline, CDR1 SGHTA and CDR2 FQGNSA. This CDR3 spans 15 amino acids. DNA for the CDR3: TGTGCCAGCAGCTTAAATGAGGGTAGCAATCAGCCCCAGCATTTT. It specifies CASSLNEGSNQPQHF. Drawing the rest from reference TRBV7-2 and TRBJ1-5, the complete variable domain is GAGVSQSPSNKVTEKGKDVELRCDPISGHTALYWYRQSLGQGLEFLIYFQGNSAPDKSGLPSDRFSAERTGGSVSTLTIQRTQQEDSAVYLCASSLNEGSNQPQHFGDGTRLSIL.

This clonotype was recorded a few times. The junction and the germline gene differ at one end; a read error may be behind it. This rearrangement joins TRBV2 to TRBJ2-1; maybe TRBD1 (5 bases). The CDR3 consists of 16 residues. Germline V gene data show CDR1 as SNHLY and CDR2 as FYNNEI. CDR3 coding DNA: TGTGCCTGCAGTGGTGGGGTTGGCAGGGCCTACAATGAGCAGTTCTTC. It translates to CACSGGVGRAYNEQFF.

DNA of the CDR3: TGTGCCAGCAGCGCGGGGACAGGGGGAACCTACGAGCAGTACTTC. It specifies CASSAGTGGTYEQYF. The chain uses TRBV9 and TRBJ2-7; 11 bases align to TRBD1. Germline lookup yields CDR1 SGDLS and CDR2 YYNGEE. V shed 3 bases and J 2 bases; nucleotides not matched to a gene: 4. The CDR3 has 15 residues. Complete variable domain (other parts from reference TRBV9 and TRBJ2-7): DSGVTQTPKHLITATGQRVTLRCSPRSGDLSVYWYQQSLDQGLQFLIQYYNGEERAKGNILERFSAQQFPDLHSELNLSSLELGDSALYFCASSAGTGGTYEQYFGPGTRLTVT.

This clonotype was observed a handful of times. V gene TRBV5-5 combines with J gene TRBJ2-7, with 10 bases matching TRBD1. With V trimmed by 4 bases and J by 3 bases, 7 bases remained unmatched. CDR3 length: 15 amino acids. Germline lookup yields CDR1 SGHKS and CDR2 YYEKEE (reference sequence). In DNA, the CDR3 is TGTGCCAGCAGCCCCCGGGACAGGGGTGTCTACGAGCAGTACTTC. Protein: CASSPRDRGVYEQYF.

This clonotype came up many times. V is TRBV20-1 and J is TRBJ1-2, with 12 positions matching TRBD1. Germline trimming cut 5 bases from V and 5 bases from J; bases unmatched to any gene: 3. The CDR3 has 13 residues. The germline V gene has CDR1 DFQATT and CDR2 SNEGSKA (reference sequence). CDR3: CSAGTGGEYGYTF. CDR3 nucleotides: TGCAGTGCTGGGACAGGGGGCGAATATGGCTACACCTTC.

This clonotype has at least ten counts. The rearrangement uses TRBV6-1 and TRBJ1-2; possible D gene TRBD1, 6 bases. There are 14 residues in the CDR3. V lost 6 bases and J lost 7, with 18 bases in between. Germline values: CDR1 MNHNS, CDR2 SASEGT. The CDR3 DNA follows: TGTGCCAGCAGACAGGGCCGGGGAACAAGTGGCTACACCTTC. Translated: CASRQGRGTSGYTF.

The V call is TRBV19, the J call TRBJ2-7; D remains unclear. This CDR3 is 15 amino acids long. Trimming pared 3 bases from V and 2 bases from J, leaving 14 bases between. Germline CDR1 is LNHDA and CDR2 is SQIVND (reference sequence). The CDR3: CASSMLSPTAYEQYF. CDR3 nucleotides: TGTGCCAGTAGTATGCTCTCCCCCACAGCCTACGAGCAGTACTTC.

This clonotype was seen at least ten times. The rearrangement joins TRBV3-1 to TRBJ2-7; TRBD2 matches at 11 bases. This CDR3 has 16 amino acids. J lost 0 bases, V lost 0 bases, and 1 base had no gene match. Germline lookup yields CDR1 LGHDT and CDR2 YNNKEL (reference sequence). CDR3 in DNA: TGTGCCAGCAGCCAAGATCTAGCGGGAGGCTCCTACGAGCAGTACTTC. This gives the protein CASSQDLAGGSYEQYF.

This clonotype was observed many times. This sequence joins TRBV20-1 and TRBJ2-3, with TRBD2 matching 9 bases. Trimming cost V 1 base and J 2 bases; bases outside gene matches: 16. This CDR3 spans 19 amino acids. The germline V gene has CDR1 DFQATT and CDR2 SNEGSKA (reference sequence). The CDR3 reads CSARGVWTSDQTFTDTQYF. CDR3 nucleotides: TGCAGTGCTAGAGGGGTTTGGACTAGCGACCAGACCTTCACAGATACGCAGTATTTT.

This clonotype was seen at least ten times. The chain is built from TRBV7-9 and TRBJ2-3, with D unresolved. V was trimmed by 8 bases and J by 1 base, leaving 16 bases between them. The CDR3 covers 15 residues. From germline, CDR1 is SEHNR and CDR2 FQNEAQ (reference sequence). The CDR3 reads CASLKGRFRTDTQYF. The CDR3 DNA reads as TGTGCCAGCTTAAAAGGAAGGTTTCGCACAGATACGCAGTATTTT.

The chain carries TRBV6-4 and TRBJ2-1; tentatively, D is TRBD2 (6 bases). The CDR3 has 14 amino acids. Trimming cost V 0 bases and J 6 bases, with 9 bases left between them. The germline gives CDR1 MRHNA, CDR2 SNTAGT. Here the CDR3 reads CASSDSTGGNEQFF. The CDR3 DNA reads TGTGCCAGCAGTGACTCGACCGGGGGCAATGAGCAGTTCTTC.

This clonotype appeared many times. The chain is built from TRBV6-9 and TRBJ2-5; TRBD1 matches 9 bases. The CDR3 is 18 amino acids. The junction had 17 bases not matched to a gene; V was cut back by 4 bases and J by 5 bases. Germline V gene sequence: CDR1 MNHGY, CDR2 SVAAGI. CDR3 sequence (DNA): TGTGCCAGCAGTTGCCGAATGCCACGGGACAGGGTTTCGGAGACCCAGTACTTC. Its protein product is CASSCRMPRDRVSETQYF.

This clonotype was observed many times. This rearrangement joins TRBV6-2 or TRBV6-3 to TRBJ2-3, with 10 positions matching TRBD1. Germline trimming cut 4 bases from V and 4 bases from J; bases unmatched to any gene: 5. The germline V gene encodes CDR1 MNHEY and CDR2 SVGEGT. This CDR3 comprises 15 residues. DNA for the CDR3: TGTGCCAGCAGTTTCGGACAGGGGGTATCAGATACGCAGTATTTT. This translates into CASSFGQGVSDTQYF.

This clonotype has a handful of counts. This chain connects TRBV29-1 to TRBJ2-3; a possible D gene is TRBD1 (6 bases). This CDR3 spans 13 amino acids. Trimming pared 4 bases from V and 10 bases from J, leaving 18 bases between. Per germline, CDR1 SQVTM and CDR2 ANQGSEA. The CDR3 DNA reads as TGCAGCGTTGGTGAGGGAGCTAGGGGGTCGCAGTATTTT. Amino acid sequence: CSVGEGARGSQYF.

This clonotype was detected many times. The CDR3 is CSAAGGQGAEAFF. The CDR3 coding sequence is TGCAGTGCTGCGGGGGGACAGGGGGCTGAAGCTTTCTTT. The gene calls are TRBV20-1 and TRBJ1-1; the match to TRBD1 covers 11 bases. The V segment lost 5 bases and the J segment 6 bases; nucleotides outside the gene matches: 5. The length of the CDR3 is 13 residues. CDR1 and CDR2 from the germline V gene are DFQATT and SNEGSKA (reference sequence).